This T cell receptor (beta chain) came from a study of spatial heterogeneity in lung cancer. For the study at large: Donation came from approximately 69 patients with untreated early-stage non-small cell lung cancer. Beta-chain sequences consistently outnumbered alpha-chain sequences in detection.

Study conclusions and caveats: Tumor TCRs that were ubiquitous and expanded showed up in blood more at resection than follow-up.

Time point meaning: blood at routine non-recurrence follow-up after resection. Without sorting, whole RNA was sequenced from tumor, nontumor lung or frozen PBMC. In this sample, this clonotype turned up many times. What it binds is not known. Trimming left V 0 bases short and J 4 bases short, with 9 bases between. Germline V lookup: CDR1 SQVTM, CDR2 ANQGSEA. CDR3 size: 13 residues. TCRdb used MiXCR to reprocess the 5' RACE reads, holding one entry per CDR3 protein. This table has tens of thousands of distinct CDR3 sequences, about 10% appearing once. This clonotype was sampled from a male donor with early-stage non-small cell lung cancer. The chain recombines TRBV29-1 with TRBJ1-2; D remains ambiguous. The sample in question was PBMCs, obtained at follow-up. CDR3 in DNA: TGCAGCGTTGAAGAGGTGGTAACCTATGGCTACACCTTC. Its translation is CSVEEVVTYGYTF.